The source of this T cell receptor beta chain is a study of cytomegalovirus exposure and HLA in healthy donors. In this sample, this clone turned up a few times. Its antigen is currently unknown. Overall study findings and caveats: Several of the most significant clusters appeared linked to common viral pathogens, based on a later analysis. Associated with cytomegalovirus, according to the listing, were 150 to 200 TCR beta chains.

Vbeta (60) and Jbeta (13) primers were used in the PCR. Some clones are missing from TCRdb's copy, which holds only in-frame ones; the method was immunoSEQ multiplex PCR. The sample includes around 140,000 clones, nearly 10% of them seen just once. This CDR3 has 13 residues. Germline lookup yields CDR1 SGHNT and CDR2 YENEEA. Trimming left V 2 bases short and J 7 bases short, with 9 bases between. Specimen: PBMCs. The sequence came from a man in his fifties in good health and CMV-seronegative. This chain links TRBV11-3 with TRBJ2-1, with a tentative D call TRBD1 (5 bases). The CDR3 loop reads CASSLTGSNEQFF. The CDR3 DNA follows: TGTGCCAGCAGCTTAACAGGATCAAATGAGCAGTTCTTC.